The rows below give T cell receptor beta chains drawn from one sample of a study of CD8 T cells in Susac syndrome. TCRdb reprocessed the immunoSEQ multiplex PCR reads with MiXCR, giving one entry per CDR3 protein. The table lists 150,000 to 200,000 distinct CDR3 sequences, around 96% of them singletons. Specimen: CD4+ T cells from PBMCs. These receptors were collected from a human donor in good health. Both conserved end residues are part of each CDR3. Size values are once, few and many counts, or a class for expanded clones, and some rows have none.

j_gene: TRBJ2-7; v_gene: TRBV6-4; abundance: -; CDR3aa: CTPERTRDYEQYF
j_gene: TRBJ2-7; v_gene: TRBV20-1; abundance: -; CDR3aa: CSAASGRGYEQYF
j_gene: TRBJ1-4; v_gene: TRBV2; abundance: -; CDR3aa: CASTDRRNEKLFF
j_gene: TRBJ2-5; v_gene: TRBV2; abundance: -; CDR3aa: CASTVAGGWETQYF
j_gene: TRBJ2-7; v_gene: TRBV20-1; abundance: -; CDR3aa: CSAAPYGSGSGEQYF
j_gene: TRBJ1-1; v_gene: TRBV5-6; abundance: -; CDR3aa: CASSQAGGAEAFF
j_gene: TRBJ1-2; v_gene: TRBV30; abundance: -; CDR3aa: CAWRPIPGGGYTF
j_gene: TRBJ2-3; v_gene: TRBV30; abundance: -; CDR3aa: CAWTSVRTDTQYF
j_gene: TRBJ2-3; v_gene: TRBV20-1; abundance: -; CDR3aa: CSASGGGGRRGNTQYF
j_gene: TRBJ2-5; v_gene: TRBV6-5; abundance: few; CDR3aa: CASSYGHREETQYF
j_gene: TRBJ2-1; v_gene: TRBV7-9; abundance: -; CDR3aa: CASSLAGGGEQFF
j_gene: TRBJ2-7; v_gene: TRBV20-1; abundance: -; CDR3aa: CSTTSDPTYEQYF
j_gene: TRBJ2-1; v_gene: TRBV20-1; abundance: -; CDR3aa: CSASVSSGYNEQFF
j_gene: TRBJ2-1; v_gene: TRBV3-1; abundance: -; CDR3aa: CASSRGLAVNEQFF
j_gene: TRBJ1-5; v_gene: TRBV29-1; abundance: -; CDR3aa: CSAARDNNQPQHF
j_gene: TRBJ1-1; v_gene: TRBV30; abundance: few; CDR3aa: CAWRGHLNTEAFF
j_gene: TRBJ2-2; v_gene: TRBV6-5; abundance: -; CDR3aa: CASTTGLADTGELFF
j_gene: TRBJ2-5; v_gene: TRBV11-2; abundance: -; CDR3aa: CASSSGPPIGTQYF
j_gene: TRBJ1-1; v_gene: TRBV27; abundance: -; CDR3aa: CASRPMVMNTEAFF
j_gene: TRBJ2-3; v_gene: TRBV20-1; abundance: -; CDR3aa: CSAPPASGSTDTQYF
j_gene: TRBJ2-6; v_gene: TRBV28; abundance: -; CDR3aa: CASSPDRGPGANVLTF
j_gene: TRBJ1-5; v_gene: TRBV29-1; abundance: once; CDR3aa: CSALYSNQPQHF
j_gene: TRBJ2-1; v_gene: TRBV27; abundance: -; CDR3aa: CASSLGPRYNEQFF
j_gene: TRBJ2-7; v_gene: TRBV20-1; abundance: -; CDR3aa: CSATGRTGYEQYF
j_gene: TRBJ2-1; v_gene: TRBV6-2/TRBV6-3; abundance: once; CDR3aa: CASSVTSLDNEQFF
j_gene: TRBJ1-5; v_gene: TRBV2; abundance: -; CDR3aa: CASTTGSRGNQPQHF
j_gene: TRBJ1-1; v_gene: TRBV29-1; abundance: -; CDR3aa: CSVEKGLNTEAFF
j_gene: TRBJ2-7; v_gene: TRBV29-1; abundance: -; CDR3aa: CSVEYQNYEQYF
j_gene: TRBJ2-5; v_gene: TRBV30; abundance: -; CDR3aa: CAWNGVGGRVETQYF
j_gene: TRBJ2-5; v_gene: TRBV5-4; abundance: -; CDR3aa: CASSLFGIQETQYF
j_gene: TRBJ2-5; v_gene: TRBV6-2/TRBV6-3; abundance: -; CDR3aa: CASSYRQGQETQYF
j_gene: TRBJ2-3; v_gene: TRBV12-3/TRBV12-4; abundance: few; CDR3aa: CASTQLAGLDTQYF
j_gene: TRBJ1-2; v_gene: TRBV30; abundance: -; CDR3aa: CACADRVYGYTF
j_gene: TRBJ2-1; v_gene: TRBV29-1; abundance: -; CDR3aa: CSVEGGTRGRGYNEQFF
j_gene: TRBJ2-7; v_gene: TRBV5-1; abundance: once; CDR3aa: CASSPDLRTGWVKTYEQYF
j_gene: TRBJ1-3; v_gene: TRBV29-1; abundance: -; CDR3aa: CSVGESGSIIYF
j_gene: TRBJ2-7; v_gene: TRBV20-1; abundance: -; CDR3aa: CSGKLAGHSYEQYF
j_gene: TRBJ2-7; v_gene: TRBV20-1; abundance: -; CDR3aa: CSAGDRIYEQYF
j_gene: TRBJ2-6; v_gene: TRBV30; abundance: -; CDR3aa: CAWDGNQGTSNVLTF
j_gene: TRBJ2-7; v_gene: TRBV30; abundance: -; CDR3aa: CAWRLAGISYEQYF
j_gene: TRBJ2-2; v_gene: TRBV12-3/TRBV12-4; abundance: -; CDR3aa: CASSPLFSVGGELFF
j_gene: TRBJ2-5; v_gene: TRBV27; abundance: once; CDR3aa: CASSGPGTLGETQYF